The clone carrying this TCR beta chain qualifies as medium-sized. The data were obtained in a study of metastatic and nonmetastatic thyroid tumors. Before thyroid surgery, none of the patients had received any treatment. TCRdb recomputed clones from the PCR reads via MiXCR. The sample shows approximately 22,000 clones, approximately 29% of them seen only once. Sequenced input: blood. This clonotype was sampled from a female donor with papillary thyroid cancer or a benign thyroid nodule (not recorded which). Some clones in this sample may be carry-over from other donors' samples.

Here the CDR3 reads CASSELTGATYEQYF. CDR3 coding DNA: TGCGCCAGCAGTGAGTTGACAGGGGCCACCTACGAGCAGTACTTC. The V gene is TRBV10-2, the J gene TRBJ2-7, with TRBD1 matching 8 bases. CDR3 length equals 15 residues. The V and J ends lost 1 base and 2 bases, in that order; junction bases with no gene match: 4. The germline gives CDR1 WSHSY, CDR2 SAAADI.